One sample yielded the 14 T cell receptor beta chains listed below, sequenced in a study of blood T cell repertoires in COVID-19. Profiling relied on immunoSEQ multiplex PCR, and the TCRdb table lists in-frame clones only, not all of them. The table lists roughly 46,000 clones, around 85% of them singletons. Sequenced: peripheral blood. These receptors all stem from a human donor in a cohort sampled during active COVID-19. The donor label of this sample is uncertain.

The chain uses TRBV5-6 and TRBJ2-3; D unclear. The V end was cut by 4 bases, the J end by 2 bases, with 11 bases between. Germline V gives CDR1 SGHDT, CDR2 YYEEEE. This CDR3 has 14 amino acids. The CDR3 spells CASSLQTTTDTQYF. The CDR3 DNA reads as TGTGCCAGCAGCCTACAAACTACCACAGATACGCAGTATTTT.

V gene TRBV7-2 combines with J gene TRBJ1-5; TRBD1 matches at 7 bases. V gave up 4 bases and J gave up 3 bases; unmatched junction bases: 9. CDR1 is SGHTA, CDR2 FQGNSA, per germline. The CDR3 sequence is 16 residues long. DNA of the CDR3: TGTGCCAGCAGCTCTCATACAGGGGTCTTCAATCAGCCCCAGCATTTT. It translates to CASSSHTGVFNQPQHF.

The chain recombines TRBV3-1 (or the pseudogene TRBV3-2) with TRBJ2-7, with 11 nucleotides matching TRBD2. The germline V gene has CDR1 LGHDT and CDR2 YNNKEL (reference sequence). The CDR3 is made up of 16 amino acids. J lost 2 bases, V lost 4 bases, and 7 bases had no gene match. In DNA, the CDR3 is TGTGCCAGCAGCCCCCTGGTGACTAGCGGGACCTACGAGCAGTACTTC. Translation: CASSPLVTSGTYEQYF.

V and J are TRBV7-2 and TRBJ2-1; possibly TRBD2 for D (6 bases). CDR1 and CDR2 (germline): SGHTA, FQGNSA. The CDR3 covers 12 residues. The V end was cut by 5 bases, the J end by 10 bases, with 12 bases between. CDR3 DNA sequence: TGTGCCAGCAGCGCGGGACGGCGGGAGCAGTTCTTC. Protein product: CASSAGRREQFF.

This clone came up once. The chain carries TRBV5-6 and TRBJ2-2; 10 bases map to TRBD1. This CDR3 contains 16 residues. CDR1 is SGHDT, CDR2 YYEEEE, per germline. V lost 0 bases, J lost 7 bases, and 6 bases stayed unmatched. This CDR3 reads CASSLVDRGRNGELFF. CDR3 coding DNA: TGTGCCAGCAGCTTGGTCGACAGGGGGCGGAACGGGGAGCTGTTTTTT.

The chain is built from TRBV5-1 and TRBJ2-5; TRBD2 matches 8 bases. This CDR3 is 17 amino acids long. V shed 0 bases and J 4 bases; nucleotides not matched to a gene: 11. The germline CDR1 and CDR2 sequences are SGHRS and YFSETQ. The CDR3 here is CASSLAGLAGGVETQYF. The CDR3 coding sequence is TGCGCCAGCAGCTTGGCCGGATTGGCGGGGGGCGTAGAGACCCAGTACTTC.

This clone has a single count. The CDR3 loop is CASSRDSSSNYGYTF. The CDR3, as DNA: TGTGCCAGCAGTCGGGACAGCTCCTCTAACTATGGCTACACCTTC. The V and J genes are TRBV7-8 and TRBJ1-2, with 7 nucleotides matching TRBD1. The CDR3 runs to 15 residues. Germline CDR1 reads SGHVS; CDR2 reads FQNEAQ. J lost 0 bases, V lost 6 bases, and 7 bases had no gene match.

CDR3 loop: CASSLGTANPSYEQYF. CDR3 coding DNA: TGTGCCAGCAGCTTAGGGACAGCGAATCCCTCCTACGAGCAGTACTTC. This sequence joins TRBV7-2 and TRBJ2-7, with D possibly being TRBD1 (6 bases). The CDR3 consists of 16 residues. CDR1 is SGHTA, CDR2 FQGNSA, per germline. V lost 1 base and J lost 0, with 13 bases in between.

J is TRBJ2-3 and V is TRBV7-3, with TRBD2 matching over 14 bases. Germline V gene sequence: CDR1 SGHTA, CDR2 FQGTGA. The CDR3 is 16 amino acids. The V and J ends lost 4 bases and 6 bases, in that order; junction bases with no gene match: 6. The DNA for the CDR3 is TGTGCCAGCAGCTCCGGGACTAGCGGGGGTTCTGATACGCAGTATTTT. It codes for CASSSGTSGGSDTQYF.

The table lists this clone with a count of one. This sequence joins TRBV10-3 and TRBJ2-1, with 8 positions matching TRBD1. CDR3 length equals 15 residues. V trimming: 4 bases; J trimming: 4 bases; junction bases outside the gene matches: 6. Per germline, CDR1 ENHRY and CDR2 SYGVKD. The CDR3 region has the DNA TGTGCCATCAGTGTGAGACAGGGGACGTACAATGAGCAGTTCTTC. This gives the protein CAISVRQGTYNEQFF.

This clone was counted between two and nine times. J is TRBJ2-7 and V is TRBV3-1 (or the pseudogene TRBV3-2), with a tentative D call TRBD1 (6 bases). This CDR3 contains 17 residues. Germline V gene sequence: CDR1 LGHDT, CDR2 YNNKEL (reference sequence). The ends were cut back, 4 bases at V and 0 bases at J, with 19 bases in the middle. DNA of the CDR3: TGTGCCAGCAGCCCTTTTCAACGCAGGGGACGCTCCTACGAGCAGTACTTC. Encoded protein: CASSPFQRRGRSYEQYF.

This chain joins TRBV24-1 and TRBJ2-1; perhaps TRBD2 as D (6 bases). Per germline, CDR1 KGHDR and CDR2 SFDVKD. This CDR3 is 14 amino acids long. The germline V and J ends were trimmed by 9 bases and 8 bases, with 19 bases remaining between them. The CDR3 DNA reads as TGTGCCACCGAGAGCTCTAGCGAGTCATATGAGCAGTTCTTC. As protein: CATESSSESYEQFF.

This clone was counted a few times. The chain combines TRBV4-1 with TRBJ2-7, with 9 positions matching TRBD1. J gave up 5 bases and V 4 bases, and 6 bases lay outside the gene matches. CDR1 and CDR2 (germline): MGHRA, YSYEKL. The CDR3 is 14 amino acids. DNA of the CDR3: TGCGCCAGCAGCCCCGGACAGGGGTGGAACGAGCAGTACTTC. It encodes CASSPGQGWNEQYF.

This clone is a singleton in its sample. V gene TRBV30 combines with J gene TRBJ1-1, with D perhaps matching TRBD1 (6 bases). The V gene's germline CDR1 is GTSNPN and CDR2 SVGIG (reference sequence). Between the trimmed V and J ends, which lost 1 base and 10 bases, there was a span of 19 bases. The CDR3 has 14 residues. In nucleotides, the CDR3 is TGTGCCTGGAGTGCACTTGGGGGCCTCCCGGGAGCTTTCTTT. It translates to CAWSALGGLPGAFF.